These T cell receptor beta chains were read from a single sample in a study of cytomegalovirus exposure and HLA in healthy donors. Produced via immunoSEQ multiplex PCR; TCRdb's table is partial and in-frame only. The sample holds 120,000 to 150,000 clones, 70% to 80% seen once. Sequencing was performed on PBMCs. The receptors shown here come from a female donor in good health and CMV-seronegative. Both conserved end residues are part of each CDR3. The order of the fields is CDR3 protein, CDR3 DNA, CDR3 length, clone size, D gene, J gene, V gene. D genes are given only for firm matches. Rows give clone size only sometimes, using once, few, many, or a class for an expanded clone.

CDR3 protein: CASISGGLANYGYTF
CDR3 DNA: TGTGCCAGCATAAGTGGGGGGTTAGCTAACTATGGCTACACCTTC
CDR3 length: 15
clone size: -
D gene: -
J gene: TRBJ1-2
V gene: TRBV6-4

CDR3 protein: CASSLESGRNYGYTF
CDR3 DNA: TGTGCCAGCAGCTTGGAATCAGGTCGGAACTATGGCTACACCTTC
CDR3 length: 15
clone size: -
D gene: -
J gene: TRBJ1-2
V gene: TRBV5-4

CDR3 protein: CASSLAYNQETQYF
CDR3 DNA: TGTGCCAGCAGCTTGGCGTACAACCAAGAGACCCAGTACTTC
CDR3 length: 14
clone size: few
D gene: -
J gene: TRBJ2-5
V gene: TRBV5-5

CDR3 protein: CASSVRQVPYEQYF
CDR3 DNA: TGTGCCAGCAGTGTCCGTCAGGTCCCCTACGAGCAGTACTTC
CDR3 length: 14
clone size: -
D gene: -
J gene: TRBJ2-7
V gene: TRBV28

CDR3 protein: CASSLDGGGDTQYF
CDR3 DNA: TGCGCCAGCAGCTTGGATGGCGGGGGGGATACGCAGTATTTT
CDR3 length: 14
clone size: -
D gene: TRBD2
J gene: TRBJ2-3
V gene: TRBV5-1

CDR3 protein: CASRIAGTGNTEAFF
CDR3 DNA: TGCGCCAGCAGGATCGCTGGGACAGGGAACACTGAAGCTTTCTTT
CDR3 length: 15
clone size: -
D gene: TRBD1
J gene: TRBJ1-1
V gene: TRBV5-1

CDR3 protein: CASSPGMNTEAFF
CDR3 DNA: TGTGCCAGCAGCCCCGGGATGAACACTGAAGCTTTCTTT
CDR3 length: 13
clone size: -
D gene: -
J gene: TRBJ1-1
V gene: TRBV5-4

CDR3 protein: CASSLDGLFATNEKLFF
CDR3 DNA: TGTGCCAGCAGCTTGGATGGGCTGTTCGCAACTAATGAAAAACTGTTTTTT
CDR3 length: 17
clone size: -
D gene: -
J gene: TRBJ1-4
V gene: TRBV5-4

CDR3 protein: CSAYRGTYEQYF
CDR3 DNA: TGCAGCGCCTACAGGGGAACCTACGAGCAGTACTTC
CDR3 length: 12
clone size: few
D gene: TRBD1
J gene: TRBJ2-7
V gene: TRBV29-1

CDR3 protein: CASSRDRGPGGYTF
CDR3 DNA: TGTGCCAGCAGTCGGGACAGGGGGCCGGGAGGCTACACCTTC
CDR3 length: 14
clone size: -
D gene: TRBD1
J gene: TRBJ1-2
V gene: TRBV2

CDR3 protein: CASSEGGTLYGYTF
CDR3 DNA: TGTGCCAGCAGTGAGGGGGGGACCCTCTATGGCTACACCTTC
CDR3 length: 14
clone size: -
D gene: -
J gene: TRBJ1-2
V gene: TRBV2

CDR3 protein: CASSPTRGSTEAFF
CDR3 DNA: TGTGCCAGCAGCCCTACAAGGGGGAGCACTGAAGCTTTCTTT
CDR3 length: 14
clone size: -
D gene: -
J gene: TRBJ1-1
V gene: TRBV11-2

CDR3 protein: CASSLRGANTGELFF
CDR3 DNA: TGTGCCAGCAGCCTCAGGGGGGCGAACACCGGGGAGCTGTTTTTT
CDR3 length: 15
clone size: -
D gene: -
J gene: TRBJ2-2
V gene: TRBV11-2

CDR3 protein: CASSLSPSGGYNEQFF
CDR3 DNA: TGTGCCAGCAGCTTAAGTCCTAGCGGGGGGTACAATGAGCAGTTCTTC
CDR3 length: 16
clone size: -
D gene: TRBD2
J gene: TRBJ2-1
V gene: TRBV7-3

CDR3 protein: CASSLPDRGPGNTIYF
CDR3 DNA: TGTGCCAGCAGTTTACCGGACAGGGGGCCTGGAAACACCATATATTTT
CDR3 length: 16
clone size: -
D gene: TRBD1
J gene: TRBJ1-3
V gene: TRBV28

CDR3 protein: CASSETVSTDTQYF
CDR3 DNA: TGTGCCAGCAGCGAAACTGTTAGCACAGATACGCAGTATTTT
CDR3 length: 14
clone size: -
D gene: -
J gene: TRBJ2-3
V gene: TRBV7-2

CDR3 protein: CASSQARGNTIYF
CDR3 DNA: TGCGCCAGCAGCCAAGCTAGGGGAAACACCATATATTTT
CDR3 length: 13
clone size: -
D gene: -
J gene: TRBJ1-3
V gene: TRBV4-3

CDR3 protein: CASSPQGQGSPLHF
CDR3 DNA: TGCGCCAGCAGCCCCCAGGGCCAGGGTTCACCCCTCCACTTT
CDR3 length: 14
clone size: -
D gene: -
J gene: TRBJ1-6
V gene: TRBV5-1

CDR3 protein: CASSLGRGYSYNEQFF
CDR3 DNA: TGTGCCAGCAGCCTAGGGCGGGGGTACTCCTACAATGAGCAGTTCTTC
CDR3 length: 16
clone size: -
D gene: TRBD2
J gene: TRBJ2-1
V gene: TRBV7-9

CDR3 protein: CSASNSYEQYF
CDR3 DNA: TGCAGTGCTAGTAATTCCTACGAGCAGTACTTC
CDR3 length: 11
clone size: few
D gene: -
J gene: TRBJ2-7
V gene: TRBV20-1

CDR3 protein: CASSQEAGGSPLHF
CDR3 DNA: TGCGCCAGCAGCCAAGAAGCGGGAGGATCACCCCTCCACTTT
CDR3 length: 14
clone size: -
D gene: -
J gene: TRBJ1-6
V gene: TRBV4-1

CDR3 protein: CASSTRDSRYGYTF
CDR3 DNA: TGTGCCAGCAGCACTCGGGACAGCAGATATGGCTACACCTTC
CDR3 length: 14
clone size: -
D gene: TRBD1
J gene: TRBJ1-2
V gene: TRBV7-9

CDR3 protein: CSVDGLAGGLDTQYF
CDR3 DNA: TGCAGCGTGGACGGACTAGCGGGGGGGCTAGATACGCAGTATTTT
CDR3 length: 15
clone size: -
D gene: TRBD2
J gene: TRBJ2-3
V gene: TRBV29-1

CDR3 protein: CASSVVAGELFF
CDR3 DNA: TGTGCCAGCAGCGTCGTCGCCGGGGAGCTGTTTTTT
CDR3 length: 12
clone size: -
D gene: -
J gene: TRBJ2-2
V gene: TRBV11-2

CDR3 protein: CASSTSGTRGWEQYF
CDR3 DNA: TGTGCCAGCAGCACCTCCGGGACTAGAGGATGGGAGCAGTACTTC
CDR3 length: 15
clone size: -
D gene: TRBD2
J gene: TRBJ2-7
V gene: TRBV9

CDR3 protein: CAWSRRAGWGQFF
CDR3 DNA: TGTGCCTGGAGTAGGAGGGCGGGATGGGGCCAGTTCTTC
CDR3 length: 13
clone size: -
D gene: -
J gene: TRBJ2-1
V gene: TRBV30

CDR3 protein: CASSVFGGNYGYTF
CDR3 DNA: TGTGCCAGCAGCGTCTTCGGGGGGAACTATGGCTACACCTTC
CDR3 length: 14
clone size: -
D gene: -
J gene: TRBJ1-2
V gene: TRBV13

CDR3 protein: CASSSGTGDYGYTF
CDR3 DNA: TGTGCCAGCAGTTCCGGGACAGGGGACTATGGCTACACCTTC
CDR3 length: 14
clone size: -
D gene: TRBD1
J gene: TRBJ1-2
V gene: TRBV7-3

CDR3 protein: CASSVQTGELFF
CDR3 DNA: TGTGCCAGCAGTGTTCAGACCGGGGAGCTGTTTTTT
CDR3 length: 12
clone size: once
D gene: -
J gene: TRBJ2-2
V gene: TRBV2

CDR3 protein: CASSQDGREGEKLFF
CDR3 DNA: TGCGCCAGCAGCCAAGATGGGAGGGAGGGCGAAAAACTGTTTTTT
CDR3 length: 15
clone size: -
D gene: -
J gene: TRBJ1-4
V gene: TRBV4-3

CDR3 protein: CASSSGRTTYNEQFF
CDR3 DNA: TGCGCCAGCAGCTCGGGGAGGACTACCTACAATGAGCAGTTCTTC
CDR3 length: 15
clone size: -
D gene: -
J gene: TRBJ2-1
V gene: TRBV5-1

CDR3 protein: CAISDPGQSNQPQHF
CDR3 DNA: TGTGCCATCAGTGATCCGGGACAGAGCAATCAGCCCCAGCATTTT
CDR3 length: 15
clone size: -
D gene: TRBD1
J gene: TRBJ1-5
V gene: TRBV10-3

CDR3 protein: CASSLRDSAFLEQFF
CDR3 DNA: TGCGCCAGCAGCTTACGGGACTCTGCCTTTTTGGAGCAGTTCTTC
CDR3 length: 15
clone size: once
D gene: -
J gene: TRBJ2-1
V gene: TRBV5-1

CDR3 protein: CSLIPVSTDTQYF
CDR3 DNA: TGCAGCCTTATCCCGGTTAGCACAGATACGCAGTATTTT
CDR3 length: 13
clone size: -
D gene: -
J gene: TRBJ2-3
V gene: TRBV29-1

CDR3 protein: CASLRQRGNTIYF
CDR3 DNA: TGTGCCTCACTCAGGCAAAGAGGAAACACCATATATTTT
CDR3 length: 13
clone size: -
D gene: -
J gene: TRBJ1-3
V gene: TRBV10-3

CDR3 protein: CSVGPEAGQYF
CDR3 DNA: TGCAGCGTTGGACCGGAGGCTGGGCAGTACTTC
CDR3 length: 11
clone size: -
D gene: -
J gene: TRBJ2-7
V gene: TRBV29-1

CDR3 protein: CASSRMRAQETQYF
CDR3 DNA: TGTGCCAGTAGTAGGATGCGGGCCCAAGAGACCCAGTACTTC
CDR3 length: 14
clone size: -
D gene: -
J gene: TRBJ2-5
V gene: TRBV19